The T cell receptor beta chain under discussion was sequenced for a study of T cells in Graves' hyperthyroidism and ophthalmopathy. The table lists this clonotype with many counts. Antigen specificity is unknown. The patients, who ranged from 18 to 65 in age, presented with newly diagnosed hyperthyroidism lasting under 2 months. Exclusion followed for patients with uncontrolled infection, other autoimmune disease, pregnancy or lactation. 10 ml fresh peripheral blood yielded the PBMCs. Amplification targeted TCR beta CDR3 regions from RNA transcripts. When the TCR CDR3 underwent first-round RT-PCR, the HTBI primer set was used. TCRdb re-called the multiplex PCR reads through MiXCR, storing one row per CDR3 protein. The sample has a few hundred thousand distinct CDR3 sequences; about a fifth are singletons. Findings of the study overall: In the blood, most expanded thyroid clonotypes above 0.001 appeared as well.

Germline V gene data show CDR1 as WNHNN and CDR2 as SYGVQD (reference sequence). The CDR3 runs to 14 residues. With V trimmed by 11 bases and J by 3 bases, 11 bases remained unmatched. What was sequenced was blood. This TCR came from a man younger than 30 with Graves' hyperthyroidism. This chain links TRBV10-1 with TRBJ2-7, with 9 positions matching TRBD1. CDR3 loop: CAANRDRALYEQYF. The CDR3 coding sequence is TGCGCCGCGAATAGGGACAGGGCCCTCTACGAGCAGTACTTC.